Detailed here is one T cell receptor (beta chain). Trimming took 0 bases from V and 4 from J, leaving 13 bases between them. CDR3 size: 16 residues. Germline V gene data show CDR1 as SGDLS and CDR2 as YYNGEE. The data were taken from a study of blood T cell repertoires in COVID-19. In the original processing: From reference gene primer amplification, estimates of nucleated cell counts were derived. Profiling relied on immunoSEQ multiplex PCR, and the TCRdb table lists in-frame clones only, not all of them. Clone size and the V and J calls come from that table; the DNA yielded D and trimming. The data show roughly 250,000 clones, 85% to 95% seen once.

V is TRBV9 and J is TRBJ2-2; maybe TRBD2 (5 bases). Sequenced: peripheral blood. The TCR sequence derives from a man aged 30 to 45 with COVID-19, enrolled during active disease. CDR3 region: CASSVAEGVGTGELFF. The CDR3 DNA reads as TGTGCCAGCAGCGTAGCTGAGGGTGTCGGCACCGGGGAGCTGTTTTTT.